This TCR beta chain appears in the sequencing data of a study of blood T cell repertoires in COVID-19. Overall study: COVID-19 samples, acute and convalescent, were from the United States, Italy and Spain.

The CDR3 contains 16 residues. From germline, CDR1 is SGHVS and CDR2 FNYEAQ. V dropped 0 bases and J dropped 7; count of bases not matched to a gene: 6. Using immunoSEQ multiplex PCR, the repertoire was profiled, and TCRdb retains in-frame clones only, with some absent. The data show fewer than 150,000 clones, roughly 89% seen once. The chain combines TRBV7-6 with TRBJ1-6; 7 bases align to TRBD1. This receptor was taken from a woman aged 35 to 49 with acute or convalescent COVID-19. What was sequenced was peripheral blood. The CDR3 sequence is CASSLAIQGNNSPLHF. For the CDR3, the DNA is TGTGCCAGCAGCTTAGCGATACAGGGGAACAATTCACCCCTCCACTTT.